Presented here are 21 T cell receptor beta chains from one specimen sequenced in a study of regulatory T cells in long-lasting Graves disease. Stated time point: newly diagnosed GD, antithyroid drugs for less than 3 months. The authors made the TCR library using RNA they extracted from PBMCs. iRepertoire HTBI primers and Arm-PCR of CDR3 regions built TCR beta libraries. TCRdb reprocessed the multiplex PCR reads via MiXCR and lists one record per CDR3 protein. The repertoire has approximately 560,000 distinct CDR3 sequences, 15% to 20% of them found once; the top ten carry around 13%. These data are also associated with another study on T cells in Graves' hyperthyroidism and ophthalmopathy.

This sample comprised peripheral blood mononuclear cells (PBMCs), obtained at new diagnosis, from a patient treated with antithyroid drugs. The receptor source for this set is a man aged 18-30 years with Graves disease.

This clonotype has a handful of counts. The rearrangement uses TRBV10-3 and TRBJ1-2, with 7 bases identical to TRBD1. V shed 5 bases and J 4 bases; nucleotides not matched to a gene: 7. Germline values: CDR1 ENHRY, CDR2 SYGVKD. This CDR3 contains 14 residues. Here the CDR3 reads CAISPGDSPYGYTF. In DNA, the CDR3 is TGTGCCATCAGTCCCGGGGACAGTCCCTATGGCTACACCTTC.

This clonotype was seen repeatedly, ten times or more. The CDR3 DNA reads TGTGCCAGCAGCCGCCTCAGGGTAGGGGCGAACACTGAAGCTTTCTTT. Translated: CASSRLRVGANTEAFF. The chain combines TRBV14 with TRBJ1-1, with D possibly TRBD1 on 5 matching bases. Germline-derived CDR1 and CDR2 are SGHDN and FVKESK. With 4 bases removed from V and 1 base from J, the gap between germline ends came to 16 bases. The CDR3 sequence is 16 residues long.

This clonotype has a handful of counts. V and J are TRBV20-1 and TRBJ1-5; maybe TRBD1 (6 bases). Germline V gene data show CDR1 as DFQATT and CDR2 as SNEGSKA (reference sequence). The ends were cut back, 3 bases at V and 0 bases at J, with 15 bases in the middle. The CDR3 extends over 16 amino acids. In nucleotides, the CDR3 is TGCAGTGCTAGGGTCACAGGGACCGATAGCAATCAGCCCCAGCATTTT. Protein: CSARVTGTDSNQPQHF.

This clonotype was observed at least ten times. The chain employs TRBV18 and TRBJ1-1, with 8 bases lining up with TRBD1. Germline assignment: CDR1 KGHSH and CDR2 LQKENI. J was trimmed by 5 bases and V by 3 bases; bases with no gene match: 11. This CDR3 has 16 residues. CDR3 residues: CASSPQQTGGRTEAFF. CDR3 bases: TGTGCCAGCTCACCTCAACAAACAGGGGGACGGACTGAAGCTTTCTTT.

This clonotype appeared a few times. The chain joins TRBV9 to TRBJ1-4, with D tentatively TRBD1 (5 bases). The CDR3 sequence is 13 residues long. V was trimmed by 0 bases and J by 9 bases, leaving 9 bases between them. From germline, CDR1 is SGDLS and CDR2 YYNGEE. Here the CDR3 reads CASSVAEGKKLFF. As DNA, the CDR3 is TGTGCCAGCAGCGTAGCTGAGGGGAAAAAACTGTTTTTT.

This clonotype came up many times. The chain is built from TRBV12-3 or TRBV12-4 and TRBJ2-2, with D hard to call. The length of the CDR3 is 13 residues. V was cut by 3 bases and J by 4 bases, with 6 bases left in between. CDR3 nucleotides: TGTGCCAGCAGTTTGAGTTCCACCGGGGAGCTGTTTTTT. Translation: CASSLSSTGELFF.

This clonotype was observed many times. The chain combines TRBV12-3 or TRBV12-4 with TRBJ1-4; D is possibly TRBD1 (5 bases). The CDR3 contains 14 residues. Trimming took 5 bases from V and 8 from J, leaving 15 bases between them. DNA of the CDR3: TGTGCCAGCAGTATGGGACGGTGGTCGGAAAAACTGTTTTTT. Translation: CASSMGRWSEKLFF.

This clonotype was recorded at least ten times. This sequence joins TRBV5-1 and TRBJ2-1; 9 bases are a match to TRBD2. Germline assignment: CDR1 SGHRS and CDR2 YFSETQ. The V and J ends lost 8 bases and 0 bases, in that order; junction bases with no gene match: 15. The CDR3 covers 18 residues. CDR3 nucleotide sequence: TGCGCCAGTAATACCCTTCTAGCGGGAAGGAGCTCCTACAATGAGCAGTTCTTC. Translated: CASNTLLAGRSSYNEQFF.

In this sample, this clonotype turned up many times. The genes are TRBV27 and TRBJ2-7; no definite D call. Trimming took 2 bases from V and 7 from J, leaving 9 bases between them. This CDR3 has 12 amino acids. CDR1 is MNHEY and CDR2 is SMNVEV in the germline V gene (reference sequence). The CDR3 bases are TGTGCCAGCAGTTTACTGGCAGGTGAGCAGTACTTC. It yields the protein CASSLLAGEQYF.

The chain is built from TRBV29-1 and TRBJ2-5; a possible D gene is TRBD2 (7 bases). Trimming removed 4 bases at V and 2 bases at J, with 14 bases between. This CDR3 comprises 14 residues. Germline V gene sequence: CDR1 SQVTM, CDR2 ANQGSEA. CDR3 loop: CSVVRGGGQETQYF. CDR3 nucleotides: TGCAGCGTTGTAAGGGGGGGGGGTCAAGAGACCCAGTACTTC. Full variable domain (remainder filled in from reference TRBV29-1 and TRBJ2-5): SAVISQKPSRDICQRGTSLTIQCQVDSQVTMMFWYRQQPGQSLTLIATANQGSEATYESGFVIDKFPISRPNLTFSTLTVSNMSPEDSSIYLCSVVRGGGQETQYFGPGTRLLVL.

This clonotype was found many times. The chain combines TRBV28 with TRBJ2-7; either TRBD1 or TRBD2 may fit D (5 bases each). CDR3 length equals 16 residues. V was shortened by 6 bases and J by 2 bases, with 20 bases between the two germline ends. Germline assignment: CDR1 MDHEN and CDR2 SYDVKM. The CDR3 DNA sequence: TGTGCCAGCAGCCAAACAAGGGACCGCCACACCTACGAGCAGTACTTC. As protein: CASSQTRDRHTYEQYF.

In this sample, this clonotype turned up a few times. CDR3 sequence reads: CACQGARSSGANVLTF. The DNA of the CDR3 is TGTGCCTGTCAGGGGGCTCGGAGCTCTGGGGCCAACGTCCTGACTTTC. The V and J genes are TRBV30 and TRBJ2-6; 8 bases map to TRBD1. The CDR3 has 16 amino acids. V trimming: 6 bases; J trimming: 0 bases; junction bases outside the gene matches: 7. Germline V gene sequence: CDR1 GTSNPN, CDR2 SVGIG (reference sequence).

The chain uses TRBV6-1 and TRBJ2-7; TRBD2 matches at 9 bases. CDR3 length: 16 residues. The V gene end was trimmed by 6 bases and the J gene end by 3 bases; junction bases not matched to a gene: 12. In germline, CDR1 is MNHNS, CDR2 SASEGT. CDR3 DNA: TGTGCCAGCAGCTCTCGCGGCGGGGGGGAGAGCTACGAGCAGTACTTC. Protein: CASSSRGGGESYEQYF.

The DNA for the CDR3 is TGTGCCTGGAGAGATAGCGGAGATACGCAGTATTTT. This translates into CAWRDSGDTQYF. The gene calls are TRBV30 and TRBJ2-3; D may be TRBD2 (6 bases). Germline lookup yields CDR1 GTSNPN and CDR2 SVGIG (reference sequence). There are 12 residues in the CDR3. V lost 3 bases, J lost 5 bases, and 9 bases lay in between.

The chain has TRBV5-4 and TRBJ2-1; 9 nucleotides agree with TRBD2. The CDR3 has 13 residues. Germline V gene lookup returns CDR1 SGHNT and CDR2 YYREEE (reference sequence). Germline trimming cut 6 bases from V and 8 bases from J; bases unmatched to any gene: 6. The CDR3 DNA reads TGTGCCAGCACAGGGCGGGAGGGGGATGAGCAGTTCTTC. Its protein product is CASTGREGDEQFF.

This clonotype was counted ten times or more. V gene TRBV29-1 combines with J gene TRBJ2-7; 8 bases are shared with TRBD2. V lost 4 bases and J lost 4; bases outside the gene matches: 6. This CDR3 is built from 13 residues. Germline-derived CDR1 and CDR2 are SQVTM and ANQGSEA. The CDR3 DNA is TGCAGCGTTGGAAAGCGGGAGAGGTACGAGCAGTACTTC. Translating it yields CSVGKRERYEQYF.

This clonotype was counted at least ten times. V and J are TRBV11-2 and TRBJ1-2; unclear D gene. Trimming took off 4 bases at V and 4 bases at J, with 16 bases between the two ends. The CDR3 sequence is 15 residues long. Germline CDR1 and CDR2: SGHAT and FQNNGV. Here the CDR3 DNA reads TGTGCCAGCAGCTCTTTGCACGGAGAACTCTATGGCTACACCTTC. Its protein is CASSSLHGELYGYTF.

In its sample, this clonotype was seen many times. CDR3 amino acids: CASSHRTATEAFF. DNA of the CDR3: TGTGCCAGCAGCCACAGGACGGCCACTGAAGCTTTCTTT. The V gene is TRBV3-1, the J gene TRBJ1-1; no reliable D call. Germline-derived CDR1 and CDR2 are LGHDT and YNNKEL (reference sequence). V gave up 3 bases and J gave up 4 bases, with 9 bases separating them. The CDR3 has 13 residues. Based on the CDR3 plus reference TRBV3-1 and TRBJ1-1, the full variable domain is DTAVSQTPKYLVTQMGNDKSIKCEQNLGHDTMYWYKQDSKKFLKIMFSYNNKELIINETVPNRFSPKSPDKAHLNLHINSLELGDSAVYFCASSHRTATEAFFGQGTRLTVV.

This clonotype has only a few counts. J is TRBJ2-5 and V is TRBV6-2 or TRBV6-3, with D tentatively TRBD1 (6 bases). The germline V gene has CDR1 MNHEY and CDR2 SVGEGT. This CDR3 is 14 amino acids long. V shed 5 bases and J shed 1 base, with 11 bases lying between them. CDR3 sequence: CASSELGAQETQYF. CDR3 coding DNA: TGTGCCAGCAGTGAATTGGGGGCCCAAGAGACCCAGTACTTC.

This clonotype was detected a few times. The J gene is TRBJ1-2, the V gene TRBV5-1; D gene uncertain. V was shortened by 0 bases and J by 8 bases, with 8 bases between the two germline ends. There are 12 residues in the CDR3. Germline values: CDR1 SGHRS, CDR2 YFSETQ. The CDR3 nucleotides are TGCGCCAGCAGCTTGGACAGCCTAGGCTACACCTTC. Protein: CASSLDSLGYTF.

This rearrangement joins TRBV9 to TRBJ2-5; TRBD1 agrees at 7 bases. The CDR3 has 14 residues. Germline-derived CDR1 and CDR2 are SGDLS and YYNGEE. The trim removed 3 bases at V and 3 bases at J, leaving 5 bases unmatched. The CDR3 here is CASSGGQLKETQYF. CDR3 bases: TGTGCCAGCAGCGGGGGACAGCTCAAAGAGACCCAGTACTTC.